The TCR beta chain described here comes from a study of shared clonotypes between healthy human individuals. Study-level results: Collection of samples was limited to blood; tissue repertoires likely differ. What naive subsets generally showed was a larger estimated richness than memory subsets showed.

This clone appeared once. What it binds is not known. Different DNA sequences within this sample yield the same CDR3. Profiling relied on immunoSEQ multiplex PCR, and the TCRdb table lists in-frame clones only, not all of them. This sample has some 2 million clones, with approximately 95% found just once. V lost 3 bases and J lost 4, with 4 bases in between. This CDR3 region has 12 residues. Looked up from germline, CDR1 is SGHAT and CDR2 is FQNNGV. Positive CCR7 selection of CD45RO-negative cells yielded the naive CD8 cells, and terminally differentiated effector memory CD45RA+ cells were excluded. The chain recombines TRBV11-2 with TRBJ2-1; unclear D gene. This clonotype originated in a man between 18 and 35 years old in good health. Sequences were obtained from naive CD8+ T cells sorted from blood. The CDR3 bases are TGTGCCAGCAGCTTTGGGTACAATGAGCAGTTCTTC. Its protein product is CASSFGYNEQFF.